This T cell receptor beta chain was sequenced during a study of T cell repertoires in cytomegalovirus infection. Study-level information: An indication of both CMV infection and matching HLA type came from public TCR beta signatures. Overall study results and limits: HLA-C-restricted CMV clonotypes gave the most frequent clonotype in two of eight donors.

With 4 bases clipped from V and 1 base from J, the junction kept 4 bases outside the gene matches. Germline CDR1 and CDR2: SEHNR and FQNEAQ (reference sequence). CDR3 length: 15 residues. One entry per CDR3 protein, called by TCRdb with MiXCR from the reads. This sample has about 920,000 distinct CDR3 sequences, with approximately 31% found just once. In regard to this clonotype: The target antigen is unknown.

The receptor comes from a human donor in good health (CMV status not recorded). Some clones in this sample may be carry-over from other donors' samples. V usage is TRBV7-9 and J usage is TRBJ2-5, with 9 bases that match TRBD1. The starting material was cultured CD8+ T cells from PBMCs, obtained from culture after CMV antigen stimulation. Here the CDR3 DNA reads TGTGCCAGCAGCTACCCGACAGGGGGCCAAGAGACCCAGTACTTC. Residues: CASSYPTGGQETQYF.